The clone carrying this TCR beta chain appeared a few times. V lost 6 bases and J lost 4, with 5 bases in between. The CDR3 has 11 amino acids. These data originate in a study of blood T cell repertoires in COVID-19. Study-level background: Cohort 3 donors were reported recovered after two negative PCRs, clearance, or symptom resolution. PBMCs, B-cell-depleted T cells, or T cells provided the cDNA or gDNA that made up the material.

In the original processing: Nucleated cell counts were estimated from reference gene primer amplification. Data came from immunoSEQ multiplex PCR; TCRdb stores just in-frame clones and leaves some out. Clone size and the V and J calls come from that table; the DNA yielded D and trimming. The table includes over 200,000 clones, 70% to 90% detected once. The rearrangement joins TRBV23-1 to TRBJ2-3; a weak D match, TRBD2 (5 bases). TRBV23-1 is sorted into the ORF group, with uncertain function. The sequencing input was PBMCs or T cells enriched from blood (not recorded which). The sequence came from a woman aged 50 to 60 in a cohort exposed to, infected with or recovered from COVID-19 (not recorded which). CDR3 bases: TGCGCCAGCAGACTAGCAGATACGCAGTATTTT. This encodes CASRLADTQYF.